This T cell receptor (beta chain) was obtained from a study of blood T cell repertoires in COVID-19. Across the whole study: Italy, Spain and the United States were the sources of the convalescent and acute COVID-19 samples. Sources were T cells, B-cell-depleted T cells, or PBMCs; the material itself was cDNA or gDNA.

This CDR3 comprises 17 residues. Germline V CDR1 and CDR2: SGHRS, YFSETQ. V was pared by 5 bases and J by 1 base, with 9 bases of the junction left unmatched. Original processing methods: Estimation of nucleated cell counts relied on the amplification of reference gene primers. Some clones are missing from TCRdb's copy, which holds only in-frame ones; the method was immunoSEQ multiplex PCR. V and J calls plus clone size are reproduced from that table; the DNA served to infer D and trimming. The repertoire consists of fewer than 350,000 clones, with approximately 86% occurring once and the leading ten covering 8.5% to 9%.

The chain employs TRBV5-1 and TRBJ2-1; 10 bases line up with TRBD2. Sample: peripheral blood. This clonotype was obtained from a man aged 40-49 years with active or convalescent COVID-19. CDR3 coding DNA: TGCGCCAGCAGTGGGGGACTAGCGCCTTCGTCCTACAATGAGCAGTTCTTC. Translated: CASSGGLAPSSYNEQFF.